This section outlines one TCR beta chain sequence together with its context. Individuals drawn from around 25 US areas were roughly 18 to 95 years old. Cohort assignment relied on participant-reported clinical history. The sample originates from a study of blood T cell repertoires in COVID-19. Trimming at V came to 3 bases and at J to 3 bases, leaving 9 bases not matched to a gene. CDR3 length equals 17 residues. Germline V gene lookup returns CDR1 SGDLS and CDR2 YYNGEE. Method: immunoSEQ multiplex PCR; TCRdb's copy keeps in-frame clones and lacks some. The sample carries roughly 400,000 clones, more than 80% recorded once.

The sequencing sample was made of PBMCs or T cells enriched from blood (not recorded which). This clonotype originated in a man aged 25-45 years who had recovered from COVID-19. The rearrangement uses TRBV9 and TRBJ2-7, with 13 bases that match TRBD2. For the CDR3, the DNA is TGTGCCAGCAGCGCAATCGCCACTAGCGGGAGGGGCTACGAGCAGTACTTC. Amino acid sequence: CASSAIATSGRGYEQYF.